This T cell receptor (beta chain) was captured in a study of blood T cell repertoires in COVID-19. Study details: Samples taken during acute and convalescent COVID-19 were collected in the United States, Italy and Spain. The cDNA or gDNA used as material had been derived from T cells, B-cell-depleted T cells, or PBMCs.

Original processing methods: Quantification of nucleated cells was approximated via reference gene primer amplification. Sequencing was performed with immunoSEQ multiplex PCR; in TCRdb, only in-frame clones are kept and a portion is missing. That table furnishes V, J and clone size, whereas the DNA furnished D and trimming. This sample yields 100,000 to 150,000 clones, of which roughly 82% are seen a single time; around 5% belongs to the top ten. The V and J ends lost 2 bases and 4 bases respectively, with 11 bases between them. The germline CDR1 and CDR2 sequences are LGHNA and YNFKEQ. The CDR3 covers 14 residues.

The sample consisted of peripheral blood. V is TRBV4-2 and J is TRBJ2-5; no reliable D call. This receptor was obtained from a human donor in a cohort sampled during active COVID-19. CDR3 region: CASSQFARSETQYF. In DNA, the CDR3 is TGTGCCAGCAGCCAATTCGCTAGGTCAGAGACCCAGTACTTC.